Given below is one TCR beta chain in context. This sample is part of a study of blood T cell repertoires in COVID-19. About the study: Some COVID-19 samples were acute and others convalescent; all came from the United States, Italy and Spain. Nucleic acid was either cDNA or gDNA, and it came from T cells, B-cell-depleted T cells, or PBMCs.

This CDR3 is built from 14 residues. With 6 bases clipped from V and 1 base from J, the junction kept 4 bases outside the gene matches. Germline V lookup: CDR1 MDHEN, CDR2 SYDVKM. As processed by the authors: By means of reference gene primer amplification, nucleated cell counts were estimated. Here immunoSEQ multiplex PCR was the method, and the copy in TCRdb shows in-frame clones only, minus some. The D gene and trimming were derived from the DNA, and the V and J assignments and clone size from that table. The sample holds 300,000 or so clones, roughly 86% seen once. Sample: peripheral blood. The chain has TRBV28 and TRBJ2-7; TRBD2 matches at 9 bases. The clonotype was recovered from a woman aged 45-65 years who had recovered from COVID-19. The CDR3 bases are TGTGCCAGCAGCCTAGCGGGATTTTCCTACGAGCAGTACTTC. Amino acids: CASSLAGFSYEQYF.